This T cell receptor beta chain originates from a study of blood T cell repertoires in COVID-19. CDR3 length equals 13 residues. J gave up 6 bases and V 2 bases, and 4 bases lay outside the gene matches. Germline V lookup: CDR1 SGHKS, CDR2 YYEKEE (reference sequence). The repertoire was sequenced with immunoSEQ multiplex PCR; TCRdb's copy has only in-frame clones and lacks some. The profile shows about 670,000 clones, approximately 90% of them singletons. The chain is built from TRBV5-5 and TRBJ2-7; 8 bases fit TRBD1. Material: peripheral blood. This receptor was identified in a woman between 18 and 30 years old with acute or convalescent COVID-19. CDR3 residues: CASSLGQGPEQYF. The CDR3 DNA reads TGTGCCAGCAGCTTAGGACAGGGTCCCGAGCAGTACTTC. Full variable domain (outside the CDR3, taken from reference TRBV5-5 and TRBJ2-7): DAGVTQSPTHLIKTRGQQVTLRCSPISGHKSVSWYQQVLGQGPQFIFQYYEKEERGRGNFPDRFSARQFPNYSSELNVNALLLGDSALYLCASSLGQGPEQYFGPGTRLTVT.